What follows is one T cell receptor (beta chain) and its context. This specimen belongs to a study of blood T cell repertoires in COVID-19. Across the study: Material from acute and convalescent COVID-19 was sourced from the United States, Italy and Spain. PBMCs, B-cell-depleted T cells, or T cells provided the cDNA or gDNA that made up the material.

From germline, CDR1 is MNHEY and CDR2 SVGAGI. J gave up 0 bases and V 6 bases, and 4 bases lay outside the gene matches. This CDR3 contains 15 residues. As originally analysed: For nucleated cells, counts were estimated from reference gene primer amplification. Repertoires were generated with immunoSEQ multiplex PCR, while TCRdb's copy carries only in-frame clones and drops some. The DNA was the basis for D and trimming; V, J and clone size are from that table. The table lists about 300,000 clones, about 83% of them singletons. Material: peripheral blood. The origin of this receptor is a woman in her fifties or sixties with acute or convalescent COVID-19. The genes are TRBV6-5 and TRBJ2-3; 9 bases align to TRBD2. In DNA form, the CDR3 reads TGTGCCAGCAGAAGGACTAGCGTTAGCACAGATACGCAGTATTTT. Translation: CASRRTSVSTDTQYF.